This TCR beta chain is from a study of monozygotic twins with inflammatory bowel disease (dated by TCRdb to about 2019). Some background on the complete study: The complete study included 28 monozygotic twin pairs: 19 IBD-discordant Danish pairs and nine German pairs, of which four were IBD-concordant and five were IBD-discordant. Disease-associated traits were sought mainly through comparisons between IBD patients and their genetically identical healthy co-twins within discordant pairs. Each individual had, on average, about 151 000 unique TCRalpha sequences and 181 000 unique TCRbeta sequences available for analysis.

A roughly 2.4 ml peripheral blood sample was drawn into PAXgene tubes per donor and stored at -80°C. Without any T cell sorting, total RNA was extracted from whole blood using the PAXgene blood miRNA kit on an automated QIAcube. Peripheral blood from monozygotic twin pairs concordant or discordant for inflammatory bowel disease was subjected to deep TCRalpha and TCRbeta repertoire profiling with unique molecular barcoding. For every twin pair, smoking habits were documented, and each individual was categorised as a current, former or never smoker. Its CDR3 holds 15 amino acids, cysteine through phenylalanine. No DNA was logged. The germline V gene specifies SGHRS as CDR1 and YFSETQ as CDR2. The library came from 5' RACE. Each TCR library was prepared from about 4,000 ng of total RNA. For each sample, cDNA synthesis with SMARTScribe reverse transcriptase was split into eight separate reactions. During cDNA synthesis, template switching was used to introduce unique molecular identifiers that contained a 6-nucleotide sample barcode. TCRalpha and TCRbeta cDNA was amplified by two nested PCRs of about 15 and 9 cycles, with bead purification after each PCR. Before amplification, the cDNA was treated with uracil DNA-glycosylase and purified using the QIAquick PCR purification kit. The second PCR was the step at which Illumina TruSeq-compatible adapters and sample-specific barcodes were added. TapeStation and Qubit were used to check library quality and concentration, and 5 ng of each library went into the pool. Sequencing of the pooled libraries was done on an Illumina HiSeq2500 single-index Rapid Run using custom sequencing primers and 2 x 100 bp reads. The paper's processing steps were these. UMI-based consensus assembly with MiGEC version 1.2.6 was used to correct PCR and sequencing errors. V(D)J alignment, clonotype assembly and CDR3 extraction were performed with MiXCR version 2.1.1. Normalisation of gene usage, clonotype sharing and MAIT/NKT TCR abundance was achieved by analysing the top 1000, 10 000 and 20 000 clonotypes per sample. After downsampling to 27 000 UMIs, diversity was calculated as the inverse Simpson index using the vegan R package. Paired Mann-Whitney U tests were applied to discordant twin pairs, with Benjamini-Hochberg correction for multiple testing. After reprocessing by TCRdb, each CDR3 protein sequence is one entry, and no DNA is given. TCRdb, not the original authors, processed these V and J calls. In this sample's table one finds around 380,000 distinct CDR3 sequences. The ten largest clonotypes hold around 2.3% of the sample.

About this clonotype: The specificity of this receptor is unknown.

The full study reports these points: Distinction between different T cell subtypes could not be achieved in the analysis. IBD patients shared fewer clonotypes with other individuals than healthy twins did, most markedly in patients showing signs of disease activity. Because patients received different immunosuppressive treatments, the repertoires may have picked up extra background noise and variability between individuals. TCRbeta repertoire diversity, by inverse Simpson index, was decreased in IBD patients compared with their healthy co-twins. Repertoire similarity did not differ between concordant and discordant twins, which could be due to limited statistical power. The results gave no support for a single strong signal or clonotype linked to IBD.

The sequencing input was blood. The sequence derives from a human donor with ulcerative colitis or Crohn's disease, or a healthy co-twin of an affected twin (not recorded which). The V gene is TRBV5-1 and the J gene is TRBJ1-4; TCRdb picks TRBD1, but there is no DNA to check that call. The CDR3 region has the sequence CASSLPGQINEKLFF.